The 32 T cell receptor beta chains reported below all come from one sample, sequenced in a study of tumor-infiltrating lymphocytes in primary liver carcinoma. Researchers generated TCR beta cDNA from about 450 ng of total RNA, relying on a constant-region primer. Slightly modified ARM-PCR served as the procedure for the TCR beta libraries. These libraries came from three rounds of nested multiplex PCR. A C-beta reverse primer and TRBV1-TRBV30 forward primers served in each of the first two PCR rounds, at about 9 cycles apiece. MiXCR, applied by TCRdb to the multiplex PCR reads, yields one record per CDR3 protein. Of about 210,000 distinct CDR3 sequences in the sample, 65% were seen once. Germline DNA was also extracted, while the blood RNA originated from unsorted whole blood. The sample comprised peripheral blood. These receptors were taken from a woman in her sixties with primary liver carcinoma and hepatitis B virus infection.

In its sample, this clonotype was seen many times. CDR3 residues: CASSRTRGVSYNEQFF. The CDR3 DNA follows: TGTGCCAGCAGTCGGACTAGAGGCGTCTCCTACAATGAGCAGTTCTTC. V usage is TRBV6-1 and J usage is TRBJ2-1; 7 nucleotides match TRBD2. The CDR3 consists of 16 residues. V shed 5 bases, J shed 0 bases, and the junction held 7 bases outside the gene matches. Germline values: CDR1 MNHNS, CDR2 SASEGT.

The rearrangement joins TRBV28 to TRBJ2-7; D uncertain. Germline CDR1 is MDHEN and CDR2 is SYDVKM. Trimming removed 6 bases from V and 4 bases from J, with 10 bases in between. The CDR3 runs 12 residues. CDR3 in amino acids: CASSLYTYEQYF. As DNA, the CDR3 is TGTGCCAGCAGCCTCTATACGTACGAGCAGTACTTC.

At least ten counts were recorded for this clonotype. This chain links TRBV10-2 with TRBJ2-2; TRBD2 is a possible D gene (6 bases). V dropped 6 bases and J dropped 7 bases, with 12 bases sitting between them. CDR3 length equals 13 residues. Per germline, CDR1 WSHSY and CDR2 SAAADI. In DNA form, the CDR3 reads TGCGCCAGCAGGGGGAGCGGGTTCGGGGAGCTGTTTTTT. Protein product: CASRGSGFGELFF.

DNA of the CDR3: TGTGCCACCTCGACGACAACACAGCCCCAGCATTTT. Translating it yields CATSTTTQPQHF. This chain links TRBV10-3 with TRBJ1-5; D gene ambiguous. V gave up 10 bases and J gave up 7 bases, with 14 bases separating them. Germline V gives CDR1 ENHRY, CDR2 SYGVKD. This CDR3 spans 12 amino acids.

As concerns this clonotype: The CDR3 carries no conserved terminal phenylalanine or tryptophan, so it likely arises from a read error. The rearrangement joins TRBV4-2 to TRBJ1-1; no definite D call. Looked up from germline, CDR1 is LGHNA and CDR2 is YNFKEQ. The CDR3 runs 13 residues. The CDR3 loop is CASNQFENTEAFL. CDR3 coding DNA: TGTGCCAGCAACCAATTTGAGAACACTGAAGCTTTCTTA.

The gene calls are TRBV2 and TRBJ1-5; D may be TRBD1 (5 bases). The CDR3 covers 15 residues. From germline, CDR1 is SNHLY and CDR2 FYNNEI. V was trimmed by 6 bases and J by 4 bases, leaving 16 bases between them. The chain's CDR3 is CASRRDEVRNQPQHF. Here the CDR3 DNA reads TGTGCCAGCAGGAGGGACGAGGTCAGGAATCAGCCCCAGCATTTT.

The chain recombines TRBV11-2 with TRBJ2-2, with a tentative D call TRBD1 (6 bases). Per the germline V gene, CDR1 is SGHAT and CDR2 is FQNNGV. Trimming stripped 6 bases from V and 1 base from J, with 15 bases between. This CDR3 is 16 amino acids long. The DNA of the CDR3 is TGTGCCAGCAGGCTATTAAGGGGGAGGAACACCGGGGAGCTGTTTTTT. It codes for CASRLLRGRNTGELFF.

This clonotype was found many times. This chain uses TRBV5-4 with TRBJ1-1; the D gene is possibly TRBD1 (6 bases). There are 13 residues in the CDR3. V lost 3 bases and J 7 bases, leaving 13 bases between the germline ends. In germline, CDR1 is SGHNT, CDR2 YYREEE (reference sequence). CDR3 sequence: CASSWPGHFEAFF. DNA of the CDR3: TGTGCCAGCAGCTGGCCGGGACACTTTGAAGCTTTCTTT.

The chain recombines TRBV11-2 with TRBJ2-1, with 7 bases matching TRBD1. The CDR3 loop spans 14 amino acids. The trim removed 0 bases at V and 10 bases at J, leaving 6 bases unmatched. Germline loops: CDR1 SGHAT, CDR2 FQNNGV. CDR3: CASSLDEGAREQFF. The CDR3 nucleotides read TGTGCCAGCAGCTTAGATGAGGGGGCGAGGGAGCAGTTCTTC.

V is TRBV6-5 and J is TRBJ2-7; 7 bases fit TRBD1. In germline, CDR1 is MNHEY, CDR2 SVGAGI. The CDR3 has 13 amino acids. Germline trimming cut 8 bases from V and 8 bases from J; bases unmatched to any gene: 12. The CDR3 DNA reads TGTGCCAGCCGCGAGGGACAGACAAATAAGCAGTACTTC. This gives the protein CASREGQTNKQYF.

The chain links TRBV7-8 to TRBJ2-3; 8 bases are shared with TRBD2. The CDR3 runs 16 residues. The J segment lost 8 bases and the V segment lost 6 bases, leaving 16 bases of the junction unmatched. Germline V gene lookup returns CDR1 SGHVS and CDR2 FQNEAQ. The CDR3 region is CASSPRSGGVLGTQYF. CDR3 DNA sequence: TGTGCCAGCAGTCCGAGAAGCGGGGGAGTCCTGGGTACGCAGTATTTT.

The chain employs TRBV11-2 and TRBJ2-1; the D gene could be TRBD1 or TRBD2 (5 bases each). CDR1 is SGHAT, CDR2 FQNNGV, per germline. Trimming left V 6 bases short and J 3 bases short, with 15 bases between. The CDR3 consists of 15 residues. The CDR3 bases are TGTGCCAGCAGTGTCGGGACGGTGGTCTACAATGAGCAGTTCTTC. This encodes CASSVGTVVYNEQFF.

About this clonotype: This clone may be a read error of a much larger clone one base away. V and J are TRBV6-5 and TRBJ2-6; a possible D gene is TRBD1 (5 bases). CDR1 and CDR2 from the germline V gene are MNHEY and SVGAGI. This CDR3 has 16 amino acids. The DNA for the CDR3 is TGTGCCAGCAGTTACTCCCTGTCCCCTGGGGCCTACGTCCTGACTTTC. Translated: CASSYSLSPGAYVLTF.

Details on this clonotype: Just one base apart from a much larger clone, this may be a read error. The conserved closing phenylalanine or tryptophan is absent in this CDR3, likely reflecting a read error. This chain links TRBV6-5 with TRBJ2-7; 10 bases line up with TRBD1. The ends lost 5 bases at V and 7 bases at J; junction bases unmatched: 14. Germline V gives CDR1 MNHEY, CDR2 SVGAGI. This CDR3 is 16 amino acids long. The CDR3 spells CASSPTGTGVVTEQYY. The CDR3 region has the DNA TGTGCCAGCAGTCCCACCGGGACAGGGGTCGTCACTGAGCAGTACTAC.

On this clonotype itself: One end of the junction is discordant with germline, which a read error may explain. The chain uses TRBV7-9 and TRBJ2-1; 11 bases align to TRBD2. Germline V gene lookup returns CDR1 SEHNR and CDR2 FQNEAQ (reference sequence). This CDR3 has 15 amino acids. The CDR3 reads CASRLAGGRDSEQFF. CDR3 DNA: TGTGCCAGCCGCTTAGCGGGAGGGCGGGACAGTGAGCAGTTCTTC. Full variable domain (remainder filled in from reference TRBV7-9 and TRBJ2-1): DTGVSQNPRHKITKRGQNVTFRCDPISEHNRLYWYRQTLGQGPEFLTYFQNEAQLEKSRLLSDRFSAERPKGSFSTLEIQRTEQGDSAMYLCASRLAGGRDSEQFFGPGTRLTVL.

Only one count was recorded for this clonotype. This clone may be a read error of a much larger clone one base away. The rearrangement joins TRBV6-5 to TRBJ1-5; D may be TRBD1 (6 bases). Germline V gene lookup returns CDR1 MNHEY and CDR2 SVGAGI. The CDR3 has 15 amino acids. The CDR3 sequence is CVSSDSGRGHQPQHF. In DNA form, the CDR3 reads TGTGTCAGCAGTGACTCTGGGCGGGGGCATCAGCCCCAGCATTTT.

This clonotype was counted at least ten times. This chain joins TRBV11-2 and TRBJ2-3, with a weak D call TRBD1 (7 bases). This CDR3 is built from 16 residues. CDR1 and CDR2 from the germline V gene are SGHAT and FQNNGV. The V gene lost 3 bases and the J gene lost 2 bases, with 15 bases spanning the gap. In DNA form, the CDR3 reads TGTGCCAGCAGCTTGGTTACAGGGGAGGTCACAGATACGCAGTATTTT. It yields the protein CASSLVTGEVTDTQYF. Drawing the rest from reference TRBV11-2 and TRBJ2-3, the complete variable domain is EAGVAQSPRYKIIEKRQSVAFWCNPISGHATLYWYQQILGQGPKLLIQFQNNGVVDDSQLPKDRFSAERLKGVDSTLKIQPAKLEDSAVYLCASSLVTGEVTDTQYFGPGTRLTVL.

This clonotype turned up a few times. A single base separates this from a much larger clone, so it may be a read error. The rearrangement uses TRBV10-2 and TRBJ2-7; 7 nucleotides line up with TRBD1. This CDR3 contains 13 residues. The V and J ends lost 7 bases and 3 bases, in that order; junction bases with no gene match: 6. Germline lookup yields CDR1 WSHSY and CDR2 SAAADI. The CDR3 nucleotides read TGCGCCAGCATGCTGGGACAGAACTACGAGCAGTACTTC. Translation: CASMLGQNYEQYF.

Points on this clonotype: One end of the junction varies from germline; a read error may be responsible. The V and J genes are TRBV5-1 and TRBJ1-1; D gene unclear. The CDR3 extends over 13 amino acids. Germline lookup yields CDR1 SGHRS and CDR2 YFSETQ. CDR3 coding DNA: TGCGCCTGCAGCTTGGACGGAAACACTGAAGCCTTCTTT. This sequence encodes CACSLDGNTEAFF.

The rearrangement uses TRBV11-1 and TRBJ2-5; 9 nucleotides line up with TRBD2. This CDR3 comprises 17 residues. J gave up 2 bases and V 3 bases, and 10 bases lay outside the gene matches. Germline V CDR1 and CDR2: SGHAT, FQDESV (reference sequence). The CDR3: CASSFPISGSSQETQYF. CDR3 in DNA: TGTGCCAGCAGCTTCCCTATTAGCGGGAGTTCACAAGAGACCCAGTACTTC.

The V call is TRBV10-1, the J call TRBJ1-2; D possibly corresponds to TRBD1 (5 bases). Germline CDR1 WNHNN, CDR2 SYGVQD (reference sequence). The CDR3 covers 14 residues. The V end lost 0 bases, the J end lost 14 bases, and 19 bases lay between the germline ends. The CDR3 here is CASSESRRGPSGTF. CDR3 nucleotides: TGCGCCAGCAGTGAGTCGAGAAGGGGCCCATCGGGAACCTTC.

This clonotype was observed at least ten times. The chain has TRBV4-2 and TRBJ2-1, with 10 positions matching TRBD2. The germline CDR1 and CDR2 sequences are LGHNA and YNFKEQ. This CDR3 has 16 amino acids. With 0 bases clipped from V and 9 bases from J, the junction kept 8 bases outside the gene matches. CDR3 DNA sequence: TGTGCCAGCAGCCAAGAGGAGCGGGAGGGCCGTAGTGAGCAGTTCTTC. Amino acid sequence: CASSQEEREGRSEQFF.

This sequence joins TRBV5-1 and TRBJ2-2; D not resolved. The germline V and J ends were trimmed by 0 bases and 7 bases, with 7 bases remaining between them. The CDR3 spans 13 residues. Germline CDR1 reads SGHRS; CDR2 reads YFSETQ. DNA of the CDR3: TGCGCCAGCAGCTTGGAATGGAACGGGGAGCTGTTTTTT. The encoded protein is CASSLEWNGELFF. The variable domain in full, completed from reference TRBV5-1 and TRBJ2-2, reads KAGVTQTPRYLIKTRGQQVTLSCSPISGHRSVSWYQQTPGQGLQFLFEYFSETQRNKGNFPGRFSGRQFSNSRSEMNVSTLELGDSALYLCASSLEWNGELFFGEGSRLTVL.

As for this clonotype: An end of the junction does not agree with germline; a read error may underlie this. V is TRBV11-1 and J is TRBJ2-3; possibly TRBD1 for D (5 bases). The germline CDR1 and CDR2 sequences are SGHAT and FQDESV (reference sequence). The CDR3 is 15 amino acids. This CDR3 reads CANSLLAGKTDTQYF. The CDR3 coding sequence is TGTGCCAACAGCTTATTGGCAGGGAAGACAGATACACAGTATTTT.

A remark on this clonotype: The germline gene is not matched at one end of the junction; a read error may be the cause. This sequence joins TRBV11-2 and TRBJ1-2, with D perhaps TRBD1 (6 bases). This CDR3 contains 15 residues. CDR1 is SGHAT and CDR2 is FQNNGV in the germline V gene. CDR3 sequence reads: CANSLAGTGPYGYTF. CDR3 nucleotides: TGTGCCAACAGCTTAGCAGGAACAGGGCCCTATGGCTACACCTTC.

The chain uses TRBV11-2 and TRBJ2-7; D gene uncertain. Germline lookup yields CDR1 SGHAT and CDR2 FQNNGV. CDR3 length: 15 residues. V was cut by 6 bases and J by 2 bases, with 17 bases left in between. CDR3 protein: CASRHTVTKPYEQYF. The CDR3 nucleotides read TGTGCCAGCAGGCACACCGTGACAAAACCCTACGAGCAGTACTTC.

This clonotype has just a few counts. An end of the junction differs from the germline gene, which may be a read error. The chain recombines TRBV11-2 with TRBJ2-7, with D uncertain. CDR1 is SGHAT and CDR2 is FQNNGV in the germline V gene. This CDR3 is built from 13 residues. In DNA, the CDR3 is TGTGCCAGCAGCACCGCCGGTTCCTACGAGGAGTACTTC. It is translated as CASSTAGSYEEYF.

Notes on this clonotype: One junction end does not reproduce the germline sequence, and a read error may be involved. The rearrangement uses TRBV28 and TRBJ1-1; D is unresolved. The CDR3 contains 13 residues. Germline values: CDR1 MDHEN, CDR2 SYDVKM. CDR3 in DNA: TGTGCCAGCACGAACCGGATGAACACTGGAGCTTTCTTT. This translates into CASTNRMNTGAFF.

The V call is TRBV11-3, the J call TRBJ2-1; maybe TRBD2 (6 bases). Trimming stripped 1 base from V and 8 bases from J, with 15 bases between. Germline V lookup: CDR1 SGHNT, CDR2 YENEEA. The CDR3 length is 15 residues. CDR3: CASSLGGTGAYEQFF. In DNA form, the CDR3 reads TGTGCCAGCAGCTTAGGAGGGACTGGGGCCTATGAGCAGTTCTTC.

This sequence joins TRBV30 and TRBJ1-5; D is unclear. Looked up from germline, CDR1 is GTSNPN and CDR2 is SVGIG (reference sequence). The CDR3 spans 13 residues. Trimming took 0 bases from V and 4 from J, leaving 7 bases between them. This chain's CDR3 is CAWSVLPNQPQHF. In DNA, the CDR3 is TGTGCCTGGAGTGTTTTACCGAATCAGCCCCAGCATTTT.

The V gene is TRBV7-9, the J gene TRBJ2-1; 7 nucleotides align to TRBD2. This CDR3 contains 14 residues. V trimming: 5 bases; J trimming: 8 bases; junction bases outside the gene matches: 9. Per the germline V gene, CDR1 is SEHNR and CDR2 is FQNEAQ (reference sequence). Written as DNA, the CDR3 is TGTGCCAGCAGCCCCGGGGGGATGGTGGATGAGCAGTTCTTC. This codes for CASSPGGMVDEQFF. Using reference TRBV7-9 and TRBJ2-1 for the parts outside the CDR3, the full variable domain is DTGVSQNPRHKITKRGQNVTFRCDPISEHNRLYWYRQTLGQGPEFLTYFQNEAQLEKSRLLSDRFSAERPKGSFSTLEIQRTEQGDSAMYLCASSPGGMVDEQFFGPGTRLTVL.

This clonotype was counted a single time. The chain uses TRBV11-2 and TRBJ1-5; D not certain. Trimming cost V 5 bases and J 5 bases, with 16 bases left between them. The CDR3 runs 15 residues. Germline V CDR1 and CDR2: SGHAT, FQNNGV. CDR3 nucleotides: TGTGCCAGCAGCGTCACGATAGGGTTCGATCAGCCCCAGCATTTT. It yields the protein CASSVTIGFDQPQHF.